Sequencing of this T cell receptor (beta chain) was carried out in a study of CD8 T cells in ankylosing spondylitis. Study observations and caveats: Prior literature has documented some motif variants in synovial fluid and blood from reactive arthritis. Clones linked to disease were reported to show significant enrichment in matched ankylosing spondylitis synovial fluid. Ankylosing spondylitis blood appeared to be characterized by a TCR beta motif of several highly homologous variants.

For TCR beta, libraries came from quantitative 5'-RACE with molecular barcodes. TCRdb itself ran the 5' RACE reads through MiXCR, one entry per CDR3 protein. The sample has about 31,000 distinct CDR3 sequences; 7.2% are singletons. The CDR3 spans 12 residues. The V gene's germline CDR1 is ENHRY and CDR2 SYGVKD. V was shortened by 4 bases and J by 8 bases, with 11 bases between the two germline ends. This clonotype was seen many times. The antigen remains undetermined. Material: blood, either unsorted or a sorted T cell fraction (not recorded which). This clonotype originated in a male donor with ankylosing spondylitis or in good health (not recorded which). The chain is built from TRBV10-3 and TRBJ1-2; unclear D gene. CDR3 protein: CAISVLNGGYTF. The CDR3 coding sequence is TGTGCCATCAGTGTATTAAACGGCGGCTACACCTTC.